This TCR beta chain was documented in a study of OX40 agonist ivuxolimab in advanced cancers. Findings of the study overall: In CD8+ T cells, expanded clones were on average more numerous than in CD4+. With doses of 0.1 to 3.0 mg/kg, CD4+ and CD8+ blood T cells had undergone clonal expansion by week 6.

J gave up 8 bases and V 4 bases, and 9 bases lay outside the gene matches. CDR3 length: 15 residues. Germline V gene sequence: CDR1 SGDLS, CDR2 YYNGEE. Details on this clone: What it recognizes is unknown.

Profiled with immunoSEQ multiplex PCR; TCRdb holds only in-frame clones, not every one. The sample lists fewer than 90,000 clones, roughly 90% occurring once. This receptor was obtained from an adult with an advanced solid tumor such as melanoma, head and neck, liver or kidney cancer. The V gene is TRBV9, the J gene TRBJ2-1, with 10 bases lining up with TRBD2. The sample in question was CD4+ or CD8+ T cells sorted from blood, obtained in a trial of the OX40 agonist ivuxolimab. DNA of the CDR3: TGTGCCAGCAGCCTCACTAGCGGGATTCACTATGAGCAGTTCTTC. This translates into CASSLTSGIHYEQFF.